The TCR beta chain described here comes from a study of identical twins (dated by TCRdb to the mid-2010s). For context, the study as a whole: TCR alpha and beta repertoires from monozygotic twins, unrelated adults of various ages and cord blood were deep-sequenced to test whether fetal clonotypes persist. To rule out contamination, replicate twin experiments were performed at different times with different library preparation protocols. The investigation overall reported the following: In monozygotic twins, out-of-frame TCR alpha sharing was systematically underestimated by recombination models, although the models agreed with sharing between unrelated individuals. Zero-insertion analyses could be partly confounded by invariant T cells such as MAIT and iNKT, though diverse VJ usage argued against such confounding for most clonotypes. In beta out-of-frame sequences, excess twin sharing was weaker, because having fewer shared sequences lowered the signal-to-noise ratio. Fewer insertions were carried by abundant cord blood beta clonotypes, a similar but weaker trend appeared in young adult naive repertoires, and no such trend appeared in memory repertoires. Because the same donors could not be followed over many years, the conclusions relied on cross-sectional statistical analysis. Compared with coincidental sharing between unrelated individuals, an excess of low generation-probability sequences was observed among out-of-frame TCR alpha sequences shared between twins.

For this chain, trimming is 3 bases at the V end and 13 bases at the J end, and the number of junction bases without a gene match is 17. The CDR3 runs 16 residues from the cysteine to the phenylalanine. Only the CDR3 part of the read is kept: 48 bases, read in frame from the first base. CDR1 GTSNPN and CDR2 SVGIG are derived from the germline V gene (reference sequence). To prepare the library, 5' RACE was applied. The sequencer listed for this sample is Illumina HiSeq 2000. A universal primer binding site was added through template switching, and the final cDNA carried a unique molecular identifier so that TCR cDNA molecules could be counted accurately. Specific primers in the conserved constant-segment region were used to synthesize first-strand cDNA for TCR alpha and beta chains. To control for contamination, every cDNA library was double barcoded, receiving both a SMART-Mk sample barcode and Illumina barcodes. TruSeq adapter sequences and Illumina sample barcodes were added in two successive PCR steps. Sequencing of the TCR alpha and beta cDNA libraries was done on the Illumina HiSeq platform using custom primers. The source study handled its data this way. Raw reads were processed with MiGEC to extract unique molecular identifiers, and MiXCR was used to determine CDR3 positions. For each individual, recombination models were inferred using an EM algorithm with the repgenHMM and IGoR tools. The analysis of shared clonotypes was done with the tcR package in R, with sharing normalized by the product of cloneset sizes. To study raw recombination free of thymic and clonal selection effects, out-of-frame nonproductive sequences were analyzed. TCRdb ran its own pipeline on the public reads, namely fastp trimming at Q25 and MiXCR clone calling, and kept in-frame beta chains. Each CDR3 protein appears once, grouped with its most common genes and DNA. TCRdb's processing, not the authors' own work, is the source of the V and J calls. The sample data list some 710,000 distinct CDR3 sequences, and approximately 6.1% of these were observed just once. About 1.8% of the sample goes to the ten largest clones.

Only healthy Caucasian donors were included. The study also sequenced three unrelated non-twin adults: a male aged 18 to 29, a male aged 50 to 60 and a female aged 50 to 60. Using Miltenyi CD45RO+ enrichment and human naive T-cell isolation kits, memory (CD45RO+) and naive T cells were isolated from PBMC. Concerning this clonotype: The clone's antigen remains unknown. Base-call qualities are not available, and no considerably larger clone is one nucleotide away.

The receptor was isolated from a man aged 18 to 29 in good health. Here the chain combines TRBV30 and TRBJ2-1, with 11 central nucleotides matching TRBD2. The specimen was naive T cells sorted from blood. The cell subset or site label here, explained by the study, means: cells isolated with a human naive T-cell isolation kit. The CDR3 protein is CAWSGIGTSGANNQFF. The DNA is TGTGCCTGGAGCGGTATTGGGACTAGCGGAGCAAACAACCAGTTCTTC.